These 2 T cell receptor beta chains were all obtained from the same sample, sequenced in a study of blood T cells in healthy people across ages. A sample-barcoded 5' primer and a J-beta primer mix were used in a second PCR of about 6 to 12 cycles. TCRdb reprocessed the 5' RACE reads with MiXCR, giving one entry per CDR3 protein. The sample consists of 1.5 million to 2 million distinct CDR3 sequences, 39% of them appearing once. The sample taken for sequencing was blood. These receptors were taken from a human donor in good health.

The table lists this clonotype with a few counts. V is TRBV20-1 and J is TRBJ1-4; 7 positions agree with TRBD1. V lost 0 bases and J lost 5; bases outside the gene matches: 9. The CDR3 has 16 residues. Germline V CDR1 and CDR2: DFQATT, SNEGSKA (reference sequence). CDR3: CSARDPSRQGNEKLFF. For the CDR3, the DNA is TGCAGTGCTAGAGATCCGTCGAGACAGGGAAATGAAAAACTGTTTTTT.

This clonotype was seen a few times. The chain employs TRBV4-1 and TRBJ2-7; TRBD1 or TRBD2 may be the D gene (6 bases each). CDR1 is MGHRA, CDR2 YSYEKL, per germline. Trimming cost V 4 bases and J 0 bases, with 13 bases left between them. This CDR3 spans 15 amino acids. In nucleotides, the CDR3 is TGCGCCAGCAGCCCCCGTGAGGGGGGCTCCTACGAGCAGTACTTC. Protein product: CASSPREGGSYEQYF.